The clone carrying this T cell receptor beta chain was observed at least ten times. Its antigen is unknown. Its ends do not fully match the called genes, so a read error is possible. This sample stems from a study of T cell repertoires in cytomegalovirus infection. At the level of the study: Through public TCR beta signatures, both CMV infection and matching HLA type were indicated.

Study-wide results and limits: Summed public TCR beta family frequency identified CMV carriers bearing the relevant HLA. CMV-specific TCR beta clonotypes restricted by HLA-C were the ones dominating the ex vivo response.

One entry per CDR3 protein, called by TCRdb with MiXCR from the reads. The sample has some 270,000 distinct CDR3 sequences, about 18% seen once. The CDR3 has 17 residues. Germline V gene data show CDR1 as SSHAT and CDR2 as FNYEAQ (reference sequence). This TCR was sampled from a human donor in good health (CMV status not recorded). Some clones in this sample may be carry-over from other donors' samples. The genes are TRBV7-7 and TRBJ2-1; D uncertain. The sample consisted of CD8+ T cells from PBMCs. This CDR3 reads CASSLSLGRGPYNEQFF. The CDR3 bases are TGTGCTAGCAGCTTATCCCTCGGTCGAGGCCCCTACAATGAGCAGTTCTTC.